The T cell receptor (beta chain) described here comes from a study of blood T cells in healthy people across ages. Study-wide findings and caveats: Strongly correlated with naive T cell percentage was TCR beta diversity.

Whenever a sample was processed, at least 6 million PBMCs were isolated. V was trimmed by 6 bases and J by 7 bases, leaving 16 bases between them. CDR1 is DFQATT, CDR2 SNEGSKA, per germline (reference sequence). CDR3 length: 13 residues. Notes on this clonotype: Its target is unknown.

The authors ran a second PCR of 7 to 11 cycles using a sample-barcoded 5' primer and a J-beta primer mix. Each cDNA was tagged by a template-switch adaptor containing 12 random nucleotides. TCRdb re-derived calls from the 5' RACE reads in MiXCR, one entry per CDR3 protein. Seen here are 1.8 million or so distinct CDR3 sequences, about two fifths observed once, and the top ten hold 23%. The clonotype originates from a human donor in good health. The material sequenced was blood. This chain joins TRBV20-1 and TRBJ2-1; D not resolved. This chain's CDR3 is CSARPADKNEQFF. CDR3 DNA sequence: TGCAGTGCAAGGCCCGCTGACAAAAATGAGCAGTTCTTC.